This record concerns one TCR beta chain sequence. The data were taken from a study of T cells in Graves' hyperthyroidism and ophthalmopathy. Study at large: Peripheral blood was secured at the point of initial diagnosis, before any treatment.

Amplification yielded TCR beta CDR3 regions, with RNA transcripts as the source. With the HTBI primer set, the TCR CDR3 went through a first round of RT-PCR. Each CDR3 protein is one row after TCRdb ran MiXCR on the multiplex PCR reads. The sample has about 300,000 distinct CDR3 sequences, roughly an eighth seen once. Trimming took 7 bases from V and 2 from J; bases not matched to a gene: 4. CDR1 LNHDA and CDR2 SQIVND come from the germline V gene (reference sequence). The CDR3 loop spans 13 amino acids. Patients aged 18 to 65 with hyperthyroidism were newly diagnosed, with duration under 2 months. Every diagnosis used clinical symptoms, serum thyroxine and TRAb, thyroid ultrasound and orbital computed tomography.

The V call is TRBV19, the J call TRBJ2-5; the match to TRBD1 covers 7 bases. Sample: blood. This receptor was identified in a woman in her 40s with Graves' hyperthyroidism. As DNA, the CDR3 is TGTGCCAGTATCCCGGGACAGCAAGAGACCCAGTACTTC. As protein: CASIPGQQETQYF.